Listed below are T cell receptor beta chains from one sample, sequenced in a study of metastatic and nonmetastatic thyroid tumors. TCRdb used MiXCR to call clones anew from the PCR reads. This table holds approximately 42,000 clones, 20% to 25% found once. Sequencing input: tumor tissue. The source is a female donor with papillary thyroid cancer or a benign thyroid nodule (not recorded which). Some clones in this sample may be carry-over from other donors' samples. The CDR3 runs from the conserved cysteine through the conserved F or W. Each record gives: clone size, J gene, D gene, V gene, CDR3 protein, CDR3 DNA. A D gene is named only where the DNA matches it firmly. Size is omitted from some rows. Given values are once, few, many or a class for expanded clones.

few,TRBJ1-4,TRBD1,TRBV28,CASSRPGTGTNEKLFF,TGTGCCAGCAGTCGCCCGGGGACAGGGACTAATGAAAAACTGTTTTTT
many,TRBJ2-1,.,TRBV20-1,CSANTGFSYNEQFF,TGCAGTGCTAATACAGGGTTCTCCTACAATGAGCAGTTCTTC
few,TRBJ1-1,TRBD1,TRBV9,CASSETGGTEAFF,TGTGCCAGCAGTGAGACAGGGGGAACTGAAGCTTTCTTT
.,TRBJ2-1,.,TRBV20-1,CSATGHSGVSDNEQFF,TGCAGTGCTACTGGACATTCAGGGGTGTCCGACAATGAGCAGTTCTTC
many,TRBJ2-7,TRBD1,TRBV2,CATQTGVSYEQYF,TGTGCCACGCAGACAGGGGTGTCCTACGAGCAGTACTTC
few,TRBJ2-3,.,TRBV15,CTTSRMSGGPDTQYF,TGTACCACCAGCAGGATGAGTGGCGGCCCAGATACGCAGTATTTT
large,TRBJ2-7,.,TRBV27,CASPGGTFSYEQYF,TGTGCCAGCCCTGGTGGCACCTTCTCCTACGAGCAGTACTTC
.,TRBJ1-2,TRBD1,TRBV20-1,CSARMNRGIYGYTF,TGCAGTGCTAGAATGAACAGGGGAATCTATGGCTACACCTTC
.,TRBJ1-1,.,TRBV2,CASEGTSSTEAFF,TGTGCCAGCGAAGGGACATCCTCCACTGAAGCTTTCTTT
.,TRBJ1-5,.,TRBV5-6,CASSLFGGLDYSNQPQHF,TGTGCCAGCAGCTTGTTCGGGGGACTCGACTATAGCAATCAGCCCCAGCATTTT
many,TRBJ1-2,.,TRBV19,CASSTLPGVGYGYTF,TGTGCCAGTAGTACCCTCCCCGGGGTCGGCTATGGCTACACCTTC
.,TRBJ2-3,TRBD2,TRBV20-1,CSAFRTSGTDTQYF,TGCAGTGCTTTTCGGACTAGCGGCACAGATACGCAGTATTTT
many,TRBJ2-3,.,TRBV7-2,CASSPPHLAVLTRVTQYF,TGTGCCAGCAGCCCCCCCCACTTGGCGGTCCTTACCCGAGTTACGCAGTATTTT
.,TRBJ1-6,.,TRBV20-1,CSAIEGLSPLHF,TGCAGTGCAATTGAGGGACTTTCACCCCTCCACTTT
.,TRBJ2-2,TRBD1,TRBV20-1,CTTGGQGTGELFF,TGCACAACGGGAGGACAGGGGACCGGGGAGCTGTTTTTT
many,TRBJ1-4,TRBD1,TRBV6-1,CASSPPGQRNEKLFF,TGTGCCAGCAGCCCACCGGGACAGCGTAATGAAAAACTGTTTTTT
many,TRBJ2-5,.,TRBV7-3,CASSLTERETQYF,TGTGCCAGCAGCTTAACGGAACGCGAGACCCAGTACTTC
few,TRBJ2-5,.,TRBV6-9,CASSWTTEGRAQYF,TGTGCCAGCAGTTGGACCACCGAGGGAAGGGCCCAGTACTTC
.,TRBJ1-1,TRBD1,TRBV5-1,CASSLQGMNTEAFF,TGCGCCAGCAGCTTACAGGGGATGAACACTGAAGCTTTCTTT
few,TRBJ2-7,TRBD1,TRBV6-2/TRBV6-3,CASSYSTGFPYEQYF,TGTGCCAGCAGTTACTCGACAGGGTTTCCCTACGAGCAGTACTTC
many,TRBJ2-7,.,TRBV7-3,CASSLSHSGYEQYF,TGTGCCAGCAGCTTATCCCATAGCGGTTACGAGCAGTACTTC
.,TRBJ2-1,.,TRBV2,CASSLVSNEQFF,TGTGCCAGCAGTTTAGTGTCCAATGAGCAGTTCTTC
.,TRBJ1-5,.,TRBV5-1,CASSLDGSNQRQHF,TGCGCCAGCAGCTTAGACGGGAGCAATCAGCGCCAGCATTTT
.,TRBJ2-3,.,TRBV4-3,CASSLGGRETDTQYF,TGCGCCAGCAGCCTAGGGGGGCGGGAGACAGATACGCAGTATTTT
many,TRBJ2-1,TRBD1,TRBV6-1,CASSPGTGGYNEQFF,TGTGCCAGCAGCCCCGGGACAGGGGGCTACAATGAGCAGTTCTTC
medium-sized,TRBJ1-1,.,TRBV6-1,CASSTGPWTEAFF,TGTGCCAGCAGTACAGGGCCGTGGACTGAAGCTTTCTTT
.,TRBJ2-7,TRBD2,TRBV6-2/TRBV6-3,CASSIRVAGSSYEQYF,TGTGCCAGCAGTATCCGGGTAGCGGGGAGCTCCTACGAGCAGTACTTC
many,TRBJ2-3,.,TRBV5-1,CASSLAGRKDTQYF,TGCGCCAGCAGCTTGGCCGGAAGGAAAGATACGCAGTATTTT
few,TRBJ1-4,.,TRBV25-1,CASSASTGFGEKLFF,TGTGCCAGCAGTGCCTCGACAGGATTTGGTGAAAAACTGTTTTTT
.,TRBJ1-2,.,TRBV6-5,CASSYSMLRNYGYTF,TGTGCCAGCAGTTACTCGATGTTGCGCAACTATGGCTACACCTTC
.,TRBJ2-7,.,TRBV7-6,CASSLAGNSYEQYF,TGTGCCAGCAGCTTAGCCGGCAACTCCTACGAGCAGTACTTC
.,TRBJ2-5,TRBD1,TRBV20-1,CSARTTGGAKTQYF,TGCAGTGCTAGAACGACAGGGGGCGCAAAGACCCAGTACTTC
.,TRBJ2-6,.,TRBV5-1,CASSLYTGANVLTF,TGCGCCAGCAGCTTGTATACTGGGGCCAACGTCCTGACTTTC
.,TRBJ1-2,.,TRBV5-1,CASSFGRGSYGYTF,TGCGCCAGCAGCTTCGGACGGGGGAGCTATGGCTACACCTTC
few,TRBJ1-2,TRBD1,TRBV28,CASTKTGGAWGYTF,TGTGCCAGCACCAAGACAGGGGGCGCTTGGGGTTACACCTTC
medium-sized,TRBJ1-6,.,TRBV27,CASSLQNSPLHF,TGTGCCAGCAGTTTACAAAATTCACCCCTCCACTTT
.,TRBJ2-7,TRBD2,TRBV28,CASSFGGLAGAYEQYF,TGTGCCAGCAGTTTTGGCGGACTAGCGGGCGCATACGAGCAGTACTTC
many,TRBJ2-4,TRBD1,TRBV6-1,CASRDRGVNIQYF,TGTGCCAGCAGAGACAGGGGAGTGAACATTCAGTACTTC
many,TRBJ2-3,TRBD2,TRBV3-1,CASSQEVSGGAVRDTQYF,TGTGCCAGCAGCCAAGAAGTGAGCGGGGGGGCCGTAAGAGATACGCAGTATTTT
.,TRBJ2-7,TRBD1,TRBV7-3,CASSVTGKAYEQYF,TGTGCCAGCAGTGTGACAGGGAAAGCCTACGAGCAGTACTTC
few,TRBJ2-7,TRBD1,TRBV2,CASRGIGGSWYEQYF,TGTGCCAGCAGAGGGATAGGGGGCTCCTGGTACGAGCAGTACTTC
.,TRBJ2-7,TRBD2,TRBV3-1,CASSQHGLAQPSYEQYF,TGTGCCAGCAGCCAACACGGACTAGCGCAACCTTCCTACGAGCAGTACTTC
many,TRBJ2-2,.,TRBV3-1,CASRQQGTGELFF,TGTGCCAGCAGACAACAAGGGACCGGGGAGCTGTTTTTT
.,TRBJ2-5,.,TRBV12-3/TRBV12-4,CASRKDLTRGGQETQYF,TGTGCCAGCAGGAAAGACCTGACAAGGGGGGGCCAAGAGACCCAGTACTTC
.,TRBJ2-3,TRBD2,TRBV2,CASSGTSLRGGTDTQYF,TGTGCCAGCAGTGGGACTAGCTTGAGAGGTGGCACAGATACGCAGTATTTT
many,TRBJ2-5,TRBD1,TRBV20-1,CSASLTGVETQYF,TGCAGTGCTAGCCTGACAGGGGTGGAGACCCAGTACTTC
.,TRBJ2-3,.,TRBV9,CASSVGVAADTQYF,TGTGCCAGCAGCGTAGGAGTAGCCGCAGATACGCAGTATTTT